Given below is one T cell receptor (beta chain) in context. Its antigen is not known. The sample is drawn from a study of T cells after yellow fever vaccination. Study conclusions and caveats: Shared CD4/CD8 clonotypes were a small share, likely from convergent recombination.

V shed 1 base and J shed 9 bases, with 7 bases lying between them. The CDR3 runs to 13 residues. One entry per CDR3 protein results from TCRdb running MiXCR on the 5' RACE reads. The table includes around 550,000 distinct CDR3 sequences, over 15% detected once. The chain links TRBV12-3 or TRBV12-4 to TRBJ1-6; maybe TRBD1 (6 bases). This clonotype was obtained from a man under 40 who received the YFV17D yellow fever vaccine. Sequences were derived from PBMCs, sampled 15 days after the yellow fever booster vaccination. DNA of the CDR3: TGTGCCAGCAGTTTAGGGGGGCTTTCACCCCTCCACTTT. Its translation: CASSLGGLSPLHF.